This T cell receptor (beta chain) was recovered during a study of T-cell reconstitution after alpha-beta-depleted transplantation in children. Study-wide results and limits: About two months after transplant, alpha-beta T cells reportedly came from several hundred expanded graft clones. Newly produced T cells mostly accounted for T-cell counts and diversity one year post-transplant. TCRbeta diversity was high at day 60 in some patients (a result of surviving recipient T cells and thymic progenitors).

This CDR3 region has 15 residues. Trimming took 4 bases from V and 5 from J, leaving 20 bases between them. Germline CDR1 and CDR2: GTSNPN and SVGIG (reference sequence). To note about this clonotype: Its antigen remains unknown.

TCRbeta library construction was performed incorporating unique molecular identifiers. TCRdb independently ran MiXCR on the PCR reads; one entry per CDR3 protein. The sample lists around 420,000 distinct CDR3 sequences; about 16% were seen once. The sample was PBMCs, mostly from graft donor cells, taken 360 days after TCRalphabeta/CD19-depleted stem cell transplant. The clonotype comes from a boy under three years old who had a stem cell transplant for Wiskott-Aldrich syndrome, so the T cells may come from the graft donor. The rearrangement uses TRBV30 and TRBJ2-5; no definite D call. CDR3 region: CAWNGPQLWMETQYF. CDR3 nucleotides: TGTGCCTGGAATGGCCCACAGCTATGGATGGAGACCCAGTACTTC.